This TCR beta chain originates from a study of blood T cells in healthy people across ages. Findings and limits, study-wide: The study regarded diversity estimates from one million T cells as underestimates.

In this sample, this clonotype turned up a few times. Its antigen is undetermined. Whenever a sample was processed, at least 6 million PBMCs were isolated. This CDR3 contains 13 residues. Between the trimmed V and J ends, which lost 8 bases and 7 bases, there was a span of 14 bases. Germline values: CDR1 SNHLY, CDR2 FYNNEI. Then a second PCR, running roughly 7 to 11 cycles, was carried out with a sample-barcoded 5' primer and a J-beta primer mix. In TCRdb, the 5' RACE reads were re-called with MiXCR into one record per CDR3 protein. The sample records hundreds of thousands of distinct CDR3 sequences, 58% being singletons.

V gene TRBV2 combines with J gene TRBJ1-4, with D hard to call. This clonotype was sampled from a man between 60 and 75 years old in good health. Sequencing was done on a sample of blood. CDR3 sequence reads: CASGPTVGEKLFF. The CDR3 DNA is TGTGCCAGCGGCCCGACGGTGGGTGAAAAACTGTTTTTT.